This T cell receptor beta chain stems from a study of beta chain features in type 1 diabetes. The CDR3 runs 15 residues. Per the germline V gene, CDR1 is SGHTA and CDR2 is FQGNSA. With 3 bases removed from V and 4 bases from J, the gap between germline ends came to 15 bases. cDNA synthesis used the whole RNA isolate, giving expressed TCRB sequences. Sequencing was performed with immunoSEQ multiplex PCR; in TCRdb, only in-frame clones are kept and a portion is missing. The sample has 120,000 to 150,000 clones; around an eighth are singletons. The table lists this clone with a few counts. Its antigen is not known. The study's findings and limits: Moderate yet significant TCRB CDR3 shortening was seen in Type 1 diabetes patients in all four CD4+ subsets.

This chain uses TRBV7-2 with TRBJ2-5; D could derive from TRBD1 or TRBD2 (6 bases each). This sequence was found in a man younger than 35 with type 1 diabetes. What was sequenced was central memory CD4+ T cells from blood. The CDR3 DNA follows: TGTGCCAGCAGCTTGATGCTGGGGGGCGGAGAGACCCAGTACTTC. This translates into CASSLMLGGGETQYF.